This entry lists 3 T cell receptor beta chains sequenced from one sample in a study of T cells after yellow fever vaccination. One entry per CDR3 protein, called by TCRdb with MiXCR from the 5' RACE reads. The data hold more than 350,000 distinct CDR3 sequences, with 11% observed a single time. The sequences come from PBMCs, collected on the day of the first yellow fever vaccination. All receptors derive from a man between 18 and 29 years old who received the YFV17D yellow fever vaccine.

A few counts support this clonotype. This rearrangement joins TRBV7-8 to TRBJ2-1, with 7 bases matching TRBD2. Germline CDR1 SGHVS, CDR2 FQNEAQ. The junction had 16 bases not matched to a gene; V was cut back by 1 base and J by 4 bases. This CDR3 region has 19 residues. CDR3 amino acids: CASSLVPVRAAGVYNEQFF. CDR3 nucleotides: TGTGCCAGCAGCTTAGTCCCCGTCCGGGCGGCGGGGGTGTACAATGAGCAGTTCTTC.

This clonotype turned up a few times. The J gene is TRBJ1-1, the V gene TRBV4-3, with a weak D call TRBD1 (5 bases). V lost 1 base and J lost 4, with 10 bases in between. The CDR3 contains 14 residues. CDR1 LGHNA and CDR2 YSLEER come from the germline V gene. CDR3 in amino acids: CASSQGGFSTEAFF. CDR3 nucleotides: TGCGCCAGCAGCCAAGGGGGGTTTTCCACTGAAGCTTTCTTT.

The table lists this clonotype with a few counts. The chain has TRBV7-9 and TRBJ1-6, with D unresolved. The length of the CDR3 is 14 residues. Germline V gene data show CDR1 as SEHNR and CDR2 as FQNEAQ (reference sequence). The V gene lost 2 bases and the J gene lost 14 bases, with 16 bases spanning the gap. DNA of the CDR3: TGTGCCAGCAGCTTAATATACGACGGCTCAACCCTCCACTTT. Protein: CASSLIYDGSTLHF.